The entry below gives a single TCR beta chain sequence along with its context. Its specificity is not known. The source of the sample is a study of circulating and synovial CD4+ cells in juvenile arthritis. Study-level findings and limits: Some such blood samples were as oligoclonal as synovium. CPL and bulk CD4 samples differed at least tenfold in T cell genomes. Circulating pathogenic-like lymphocytes shared a substantially higher fraction of CDR3 sequences with synovium than bulk blood.

The method was immunoSEQ multiplex PCR; TCRdb's version includes in-frame clones alone and lacks a portion of them. Found here are some 33,000 clones, roughly 94% of them singletons; the top ten hold roughly 0.7%. Trimming stripped 4 bases from V and 2 bases from J, with 9 bases between. The germline V gene encodes CDR1 SGHAT and CDR2 FQNNGV. The CDR3 is made up of 13 amino acids. Sequenced sample: CD4+ T cells from blood. The rearrangement joins TRBV11-2 to TRBJ2-7; D is unresolved. This TCR came from a human donor with juvenile idiopathic arthritis. CDR3 DNA sequence: TGTGCCAGCAGCTCATCAGCGACCTACGAGCAGTACTTC. Translation gives CASSSSATYEQYF.